The source of this T cell receptor beta chain is a study of T cells after yellow fever vaccination. Study-wide results and caveats: A large majority of primary-vaccination clones showed up again after the booster (96% CD4, about 87% CD8).

The 5'RACE template-switching step produced TCR cDNA and added a universal primer site and UMIs. TCRdb fed the 5' RACE reads into MiXCR, producing one record per CDR3 protein. Among 300,000 to 450,000 distinct CDR3 sequences listed, around 6.5% were seen once. As to this clonotype: Its antigen is not identified.

CDR3 size: 13 residues. V was clipped by 11 bases and J by 3 bases, with 14 bases between them. From germline, CDR1 is MNHNS and CDR2 SASEGT. This TCR was sampled from a man aged 25-45 years who received the YFV17D yellow fever vaccine. Sequenced here: PBMCs, sampled 5 days after the yellow fever booster vaccination. The chain uses TRBV6-1 and TRBJ1-3; TRBD1 might be the D (5 bases). The CDR3 DNA reads TGTGCCTCGGGTTCAGGGTTTGGAAACACCATATATTTT. Translating gives CASGSGFGNTIYF.